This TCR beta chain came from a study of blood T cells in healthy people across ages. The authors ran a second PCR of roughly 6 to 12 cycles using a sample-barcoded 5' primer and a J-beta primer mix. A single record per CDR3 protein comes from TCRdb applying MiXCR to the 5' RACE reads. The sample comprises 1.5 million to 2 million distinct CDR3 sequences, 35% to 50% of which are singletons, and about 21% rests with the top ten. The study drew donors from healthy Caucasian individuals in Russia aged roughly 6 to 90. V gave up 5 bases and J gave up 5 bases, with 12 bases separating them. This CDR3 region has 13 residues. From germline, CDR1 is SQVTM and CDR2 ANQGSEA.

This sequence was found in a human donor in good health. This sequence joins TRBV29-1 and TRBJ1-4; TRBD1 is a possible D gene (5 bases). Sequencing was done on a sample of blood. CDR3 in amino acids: CSVSGTENEKLFF. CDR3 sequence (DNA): TGCAGCGTTTCCGGGACTGAGAATGAAAAACTGTTTTTT.